The following is a T cell receptor beta chain sequence with its context. The CDR3 is made up of 11 amino acids. V was trimmed by 10 bases and J by 5 bases, leaving 9 bases between them. In germline, CDR1 is ENHRY, CDR2 SYGVKD. This sample was taken from a study of blood T cell repertoires in COVID-19. Authors' methods: Amplification with reference gene primers provided the estimates of nucleated cell counts. The repertoire was sequenced with immunoSEQ multiplex PCR; TCRdb's copy has only in-frame clones and lacks some. V, J and clone size derive from that table, while D and trimming were established from the DNA sequence. This sample has 50,000 to 70,000 clones, with about 78% found just once.

The source is a man aged 45-65 years with active or convalescent COVID-19. Sequenced input: peripheral blood. The rearrangement joins TRBV10-3 to TRBJ2-1, with a possible D match to TRBD2 (6 bases). The CDR3 bases are TGTGCCACCCGGGGGAACAATGAGCAGTTCTTC. Its protein is CATRGNNEQFF.